The present entry profiles one T cell receptor beta chain with its context. Its antigen is currently unknown. The data derive from a study of OX40 agonist ivuxolimab in advanced cancers. Study-level points and caveats: Compared with CD4+, CD8+ T cells on average had more expanded clones.

Profiled with immunoSEQ multiplex PCR; TCRdb holds only in-frame clones, not every one. Of about 50,000 clones in the sample, around 86% are singletons; the top ten hold approximately 2%. Specimen: CD4+ or CD8+ T cells sorted from blood, collected in a trial of the OX40 agonist ivuxolimab. The receptor's source is an adult with an advanced solid tumor such as melanoma, head and neck, liver or kidney cancer.

CDR3 nucleotides: TGTGCCACCAGCAGAGGGGGGATAAATCAGCCCCAGCATTTT. Translation gives CATSRGGINQPQHF. This chain joins TRBV15 and TRBJ1-5; D is perhaps TRBD1 (5 bases). Trimming cost V 1 base and J 4 bases, with 8 bases left between them. The CDR3 sequence is 14 residues long. CDR1 and CDR2 (germline): LNHNV, YYDKDF (reference sequence).